This T cell receptor (beta chain) stems from a study of T cell responses to AZD1222 COVID-19 vaccine. Here immunoSEQ multiplex PCR was the method, and the copy in TCRdb shows in-frame clones only, minus some. The data hold tens of thousands of clones, with 88% observed a single time. The material sequenced was peripheral blood, taken on day 0 of MenACWY control vaccination. The sequence was collected from an adult in good health.

CDR3: CASSLANGEQFF. CDR3 nucleotides: TGCGCCAGCAGCTTGGCCAATGGTGAGCAGTTCTTC. The chain links TRBV5-1 to TRBJ2-1; no definite D call. CDR3 length: 12 residues. Germline assignment: CDR1 SGHRS and CDR2 YFSETQ. V was clipped by 0 bases and J by 9 bases, with 7 bases between them.